Below, 9 T cell receptor beta chains from the same sample are listed, as sequenced in a study of blood T cell repertoires in COVID-19. TCRdb keeps only in-frame clones here, not all; method: immunoSEQ multiplex PCR. The sample consists of approximately 300,000 clones, roughly 90% of them appearing once. Sequenced input: peripheral blood. The receptors originated from a man between 18 and 29 years old who had recovered from COVID-19.

This clone was counted between two and nine times. Other DNA sequences in this specimen translate into the identical CDR3. The chain couples TRBV4-1 to TRBJ2-7; D remains unclear. Germline V gene sequence: CDR1 MGHRA, CDR2 YSYEKL. Trimming took 4 bases from V and 4 from J, leaving 14 bases between them. This CDR3 has 14 amino acids. The CDR3 here is CASSPPDRTYEQYF. The CDR3 bases are TGCGCCAGCAGCCCCCCCGATAGAACGTACGAGCAGTACTTC.

The chain joins TRBV6-1 to TRBJ2-5, with 9 bases fitting TRBD1. Germline V CDR1 and CDR2: MNHNS, SASEGT. J gave up 1 base and V 4 bases, and 7 bases lay outside the gene matches. The CDR3 runs 16 residues. This CDR3 reads CASSGPGQGAQETQYF. The CDR3 DNA reads as TGTGCCAGCAGTGGGCCGGGACAGGGTGCCCAAGAGACCCAGTACTTC.

The gene calls are TRBV5-4 and TRBJ1-2; TRBD1 is a possible D gene (6 bases). Per germline, CDR1 SGHNT and CDR2 YYREEE (reference sequence). The CDR3 consists of 13 residues. Trimming removed 0 bases from V and 7 bases from J, with 10 bases in between. The CDR3 DNA reads TGTGCCAGCAGCTTGGGGGGGCACCGTGGCTACACCTTC. Translating gives CASSLGGHRGYTF.

V usage is TRBV6-5 and J usage is TRBJ2-1; 8 bases align to TRBD2. Trimming at V came to 10 bases and at J to 2 bases, leaving 10 bases not matched to a gene. CDR1 and CDR2 from the germline V gene are MNHEY and SVGAGI. The length of the CDR3 is 15 residues. This CDR3 reads CATRGRGAAYNEQFF. The CDR3, as DNA: TGTGCCACTCGAGGGCGGGGGGCCGCCTACAATGAGCAGTTCTTC.

V is TRBV6-5 and J is TRBJ2-1; 9 bases are shared with TRBD2. V gave up 0 bases and J gave up 6 bases; unmatched junction bases: 6. CDR1 MNHEY and CDR2 SVGAGI come from the germline V gene. This CDR3 comprises 16 residues. This CDR3 reads CASSYSGLAGSNEQFF. In nucleotides, the CDR3 is TGTGCCAGCAGTTACTCGGGGCTAGCGGGGAGCAATGAGCAGTTCTTC.

V gene TRBV5-1 combines with J gene TRBJ2-7, with 11 nucleotides matching TRBD1. V gave up 1 base and J gave up 5 bases; unmatched junction bases: 2. CDR3 size: 14 residues. Germline V CDR1 and CDR2: SGHRS, YFSETQ. The CDR3 DNA reads as TGCGCCAGCAGCTTGCCGGGACAGGGGGACGAGCAGTACTTC. Amino acid sequence: CASSLPGQGDEQYF.

J is TRBJ1-6 and V is TRBV5-1, with 7 bases fitting TRBD1. J was trimmed by 6 bases and V by 4 bases; bases with no gene match: 7. The germline V gene has CDR1 SGHRS and CDR2 YFSETQ. CDR3 length: 15 amino acids. The CDR3 nucleotides are TGCGCCAGCAGCCCCGGGACAGCTCTTAATTCACCCCTCCACTTT. Protein product: CASSPGTALNSPLHF.

V gene TRBV4-1 combines with J gene TRBJ1-1; 7 bases fit TRBD1. V was clipped by 3 bases and J by 6 bases; unmatched bases: 7. The CDR3 is 14 residues long. The germline gives CDR1 MGHRA, CDR2 YSYEKL. CDR3 loop: CASSQDDRAAEAFF. The DNA of the CDR3 is TGCGCCAGCAGCCAGGACGACAGGGCTGCTGAAGCTTTCTTT.

The chain uses TRBV2 and TRBJ2-4; D might be TRBD2 (5 bases). Germline lookup yields CDR1 SNHLY and CDR2 FYNNEI. V lost 6 bases, J lost 0 bases, and 9 bases lay in between. The CDR3 sequence is 14 residues long. The CDR3 nucleotides are TGTGCCAGCAGGGGGAGCTTAGCCAAAAACATTCAGTACTTC. This sequence encodes CASRGSLAKNIQYF. Complete variable domain (other parts from reference TRBV2 and TRBJ2-4): EPEVTQTPSHQVTQMGQEVILRCVPISNHLYFYWYRQILGQKVEFLVSFYNNEISEKSEIFDDQFSVERPDGSNFTLKIRSTKLEDSAMYFCASRGSLAKNIQYFGAGTRLSVL.